Each of the 26 T cell receptor beta chains below was sequenced from the same sample in a study of shared clonotypes between healthy human individuals. Using immunoSEQ multiplex PCR, the repertoire was profiled, and TCRdb retains in-frame clones only, with some absent. The repertoire has roughly 1.5 million clones, around 98% of them found once; the top ten carry about 0.42%. The specimen sequenced was naive CD4+ T cells sorted from blood. Subset given: CD45RA+ positively selected. Receptor source: a man aged 25-45 years in good health.

The rearrangement uses TRBV19 and TRBJ1-5; 12 bases are shared with TRBD1. Per germline, CDR1 LNHDA and CDR2 SQIVND (reference sequence). V gave up 7 bases and J gave up 1 base; unmatched junction bases: 8. This CDR3 spans 17 amino acids. The CDR3 region has the DNA TGTGCCAGTACCCGGGACAGGGGGCGCGGGAGCAATCAGCCCCAGCATTTT. This sequence encodes CASTRDRGRGSNQPQHF.

This clone occurred once. The rearrangement links TRBV5-4 to TRBJ2-1; perhaps TRBD2 as D (5 bases). The ends were cut back, 0 bases at V and 4 bases at J, with 11 bases in the middle. CDR3 length: 15 residues. Per germline, CDR1 SGHNT and CDR2 YYREEE (reference sequence). The CDR3 nucleotides read TGTGCCAGCAGCTTGGGTAGCGTCTCGTACAATGAGCAGTTCTTC. It specifies CASSLGSVSYNEQFF.

The V call is TRBV4-1, the J call TRBJ2-5; tentatively, D is TRBD2 (6 bases). Looked up from germline, CDR1 is MGHRA and CDR2 is YSYEKL. This CDR3 has 14 residues. V lost 1 base to trimming and J lost 5 bases, with 11 bases between them. CDR3 residues: CASSQVNRGETQYF. The CDR3 nucleotides are TGCGCCAGCAGCCAAGTTAATCGGGGGGAGACCCAGTACTTC.

The rearrangement uses TRBV29-1 and TRBJ1-4, with 7 bases fitting TRBD1. Germline V lookup: CDR1 SQVTM, CDR2 ANQGSEA. This CDR3 has 13 residues. After removal of 7 bases from V and 4 bases from J, the junction contained 6 bases not matched to a gene. CDR3 residues: CSGLGDSNEKLFF. CDR3 sequence (DNA): TGCAGCGGCCTAGGGGACAGTAATGAAAAACTGTTTTTT.

The chain has TRBV11-2 and TRBJ2-1; D perhaps matches TRBD1 (6 bases). The V and J ends lost 0 bases and 4 bases respectively, with 13 bases between them. Germline-derived CDR1 and CDR2 are SGHAT and FQNNGV. The CDR3 contains 16 residues. CDR3 nucleotides: TGTGCCAGCAGCTTAGACTACAGGGCCCATTACAATGAGCAGTTCTTC. Translating it yields CASSLDYRAHYNEQFF.

V and J are TRBV2 and TRBJ1-1, with 7 nucleotides matching TRBD1. CDR1 and CDR2 (germline): SNHLY, FYNNEI. Unmatched junction bases numbered 5, after V lost 11 bases and J lost 2 bases. This CDR3 spans 12 amino acids. CDR3 in amino acids: CAGTGVNTEAFF. CDR3 coding DNA: TGTGCCGGAACAGGGGTCAACACTGAAGCTTTCTTT.

J is TRBJ2-7 and V is TRBV11-2, with D perhaps TRBD1 (5 bases). The V end lost 4 bases, the J end lost 3 bases, and 19 bases lay between the germline ends. The CDR3 has 16 residues. Germline-derived CDR1 and CDR2 are SGHAT and FQNNGV. The CDR3, as DNA: TGTGCCAGCAGCTCTATTCAGGGTAGATACCTCTACGAGCAGTACTTC. Translation gives CASSSIQGRYLYEQYF.

The rearrangement uses TRBV11-2 and TRBJ2-7, with TRBD1 identical over 9 bases. The germline gives CDR1 SGHAT, CDR2 FQNNGV. This CDR3 spans 14 amino acids. V was clipped by 3 bases and J by 7 bases; unmatched bases: 7. CDR3 bases: TGTGCCAGCAGCTTGGAGACAGGGGGGTTGGAGCAGTACTTC. It specifies CASSLETGGLEQYF.

V and J are TRBV10-1 and TRBJ1-1; maybe TRBD1 (6 bases). This CDR3 has 16 residues. CDR1 and CDR2 (germline): WNHNN, SYGVQD (reference sequence). Trimming left V 8 bases short and J 2 bases short, with 21 bases between. The CDR3 protein is CASQACGGGPNTEAFF. Written as DNA, the CDR3 is TGCGCCAGCCAAGCTTGTGGGGGCGGACCTAACACTGAAGCTTTCTTT.

This chain joins TRBV21-1 and TRBJ2-1; no check of the table's D call, TRBD2, against the DNA was made. TRBV21-1 counts as a pseudogene. This CDR3 contains 16 residues. The CDR3 here is CASNTILGSSYNEQFF. CDR3 DNA sequence: TGTGCCAGCAACACAATACTCGGGAGCTCCTACAATGAGCAGTTCTTC.

V and J are TRBV14 and TRBJ1-3; D perhaps matches TRBD1 (5 bases). This CDR3 has 15 amino acids. CDR1 is SGHDN, CDR2 FVKESK, per germline. The V gene lost 6 bases and the J gene lost 0 bases, with 12 bases spanning the gap. In nucleotides, the CDR3 is TGTGCCAGCAGAAATTCAGGGAGCTCTGGAAACACCATATATTTT. Its protein is CASRNSGSSGNTIYF.

Details on this clone: Different DNA sequences within this sample yield the same CDR3. The chain joins TRBV7-7 to TRBJ2-5, with TRBD1 as a possible D gene (5 bases). CDR1 and CDR2 from the germline V gene are SSHAT and FNYEAQ (reference sequence). Trimming removed 1 base at V and 5 bases at J, with 14 bases between. The CDR3 totals 15 residues. CDR3 sequence reads: CASSLGQGLGETQYF. CDR3 in DNA: TGTGCCAGCAGCTTAGGTCAGGGCCTCGGGGAGACCCAGTACTTC.

The chain links TRBV4-2 to TRBJ2-1; 9 bases are shared with TRBD2. The CDR3 is made up of 15 amino acids. V shed 0 bases and J 9 bases; nucleotides not matched to a gene: 6. Germline CDR1 is LGHNA and CDR2 is YNFKEQ. The CDR3: CASSQDKREASEQFF. CDR3 coding DNA: TGTGCCAGCAGCCAAGACAAGCGGGAGGCGAGTGAGCAGTTCTTC.

CDR3 loop: CASSLAGTVYEQYF. The CDR3 DNA follows: TGTGCCAGCAGCTTAGCCGGGACAGTCTACGAGCAGTACTTC. The J gene is TRBJ2-7, the V gene TRBV11-1; 7 nucleotides line up with TRBD1. CDR3 size: 14 residues. Trimming at V came to 0 bases and at J to 3 bases, leaving 2 bases not matched to a gene. The V gene's germline CDR1 is SGHAT and CDR2 FQDESV (reference sequence).

CDR3 residues: CASTEPGIPYEQYF. Written as DNA, the CDR3 is TGTGCCAGCACAGAACCGGGTATTCCCTACGAGCAGTACTTC. V is TRBV2 and J is TRBJ2-7; D unclear. Germline assignment: CDR1 SNHLY and CDR2 FYNNEI. This CDR3 region has 14 residues. V lost 7 bases and J 2 bases, leaving 15 bases between the germline ends.

The genes are TRBV7-2 and TRBJ1-3; D is uncertain. Per germline, CDR1 SGHTA and CDR2 FQGNSA. The CDR3 consists of 17 residues. V lost 1 base, J lost 0 bases, and 13 bases lay in between. CDR3: CASSLVYWGDSGNTIYF. The CDR3 nucleotides are TGTGCCAGCAGCTTAGTCTATTGGGGAGACTCTGGAAACACCATATATTTT.

V and J are TRBV5-4 and TRBJ2-3, with D hard to call. The CDR3 totals 15 residues. Trimming removed 3 bases at V and 4 bases at J, with 15 bases between. Germline loops: CDR1 SGHNT, CDR2 YYREEE (reference sequence). CDR3 loop: CASSSVGRSADTQYF. CDR3 coding DNA: TGTGCCAGCAGCTCGGTCGGCAGGTCTGCAGATACGCAGTATTTT. Full variable domain (missing parts from reference TRBV5-4 and TRBJ2-3): ETGVTQSPTHLIKTRGQQVTLRCSSQSGHNTVSWYQQALGQGPQFIFQYYREEENGRGNFPPRFSGLQFPNYSSELNVNALELDDSALYLCASSSVGRSADTQYFGPGTRLTVL.

To note about this clone: In the same sample, other DNA sequences code for this CDR3. This chain joins TRBV18 and TRBJ2-7, with D perhaps matching TRBD1 (5 bases). The germline gives CDR1 KGHSH, CDR2 LQKENI. Deletions cut 3 bases from V and 6 bases from J, with 9 bases between. The CDR3 extends over 12 amino acids. The CDR3 bases are TGTGCCAGCTCACCCCTAAGGGGCGAGCAGTACTTC. The encoded protein is CASSPLRGEQYF.

The gene calls are TRBV5-6 and TRBJ2-1, with D perhaps TRBD2 (6 bases). CDR1 and CDR2 (germline): SGHDT, YYEEEE. The CDR3 spans 12 residues. The V end was cut by 4 bases, the J end by 9 bases, with 11 bases between. The CDR3 reads CASSRPSVEQFF. The CDR3 region has the DNA TGTGCCAGCAGCCGGCCTAGCGTTGAGCAGTTCTTC.

The V call is TRBV7-6, the J call TRBJ2-1, with 7 bases matching TRBD1. The CDR3 spans 12 residues. Germline CDR1 is SGHVS and CDR2 is FNYEAQ. V was pared by 3 bases and J by 10 bases, with 3 bases of the junction left unmatched. The CDR3 bases are TGTGCCAGCAGCTTTCAGGGACAGGAGCAGTTCTTC. It yields the protein CASSFQGQEQFF.

The rearrangement links TRBV2 to TRBJ2-7; no definite D call. Germline V CDR1 and CDR2: SNHLY, FYNNEI. This CDR3 is built from 11 residues. Trimming took 9 bases from V and 6 from J, leaving 12 bases between them. Here the CDR3 reads CASTEVSEQYF. CDR3 DNA sequence: TGTGCCAGTACTGAAGTTAGCGAGCAGTACTTC.

The rearrangement links TRBV6-5 to TRBJ2-1, with TRBD2 identical over 10 bases. The CDR3 extends over 15 amino acids. The junction had 8 bases not matched to a gene; V was cut back by 10 bases and J by 2 bases. Germline CDR1 and CDR2: MNHEY and SVGAGI. For the CDR3, the DNA is TGTGCCACCCGAGAGCGGGGGGGGGCCTACAATGAGCAGTTCTTC. Translation gives CATRERGGAYNEQFF.

The rearrangement joins TRBV10-3 to TRBJ2-1, with D tentatively TRBD1 or TRBD2 (6 bases each). There are 13 residues in the CDR3. Between the trimmed V and J ends, which lost 6 bases and 8 bases, there was a span of 14 bases. The V gene's germline CDR1 is ENHRY and CDR2 SYGVKD. The CDR3 loop is CAISEGGGYEQFF. The CDR3 DNA reads TGTGCCATCAGCGAAGGGGGAGGCTATGAGCAGTTCTTC.

The chain is built from TRBV28 and TRBJ2-5, with D possibly matching TRBD2 (6 bases). The CDR3 extends over 19 amino acids. Trimming shortened V by 2 bases and J by 4 bases, and 26 bases separated the two germline ends. Germline V gene sequence: CDR1 MDHEN, CDR2 SYDVKM. The CDR3 nucleotides are TGTGCCAGCAGTTTAGCGCTAGCGCGGGGCGCAACGCATGGAGAGACCCAGTACTTC. This sequence encodes CASSLALARGATHGETQYF. The variable domain in full, completed from reference TRBV28 and TRBJ2-5, reads DVKVTQSSRYLVKRTGEKVFLECVQDMDHENMFWYRQDPGLGLRLIYFSYDVKMKEKGDIPEGYSVSREKKERFSLILESASTNQTSMYLCASSLALARGATHGETQYFGPGTRLLVL.

About this clone: The same CDR3 is also encoded by other DNA sequences in this sample. V usage is TRBV9 and J usage is TRBJ2-5; D is perhaps TRBD2 (5 bases). Between the trimmed V and J ends, which lost 0 bases and 2 bases, there was a span of 8 bases. Germline V lookup: CDR1 SGDLS, CDR2 YYNGEE. The CDR3 consists of 14 residues. The CDR3 sequence is CASSVGGSQETQYF. CDR3 sequence (DNA): TGTGCCAGCAGCGTAGGAGGGAGTCAAGAGACCCAGTACTTC. The full variable domain, completed using reference TRBV9 and TRBJ2-5, is DSGVTQTPKHLITATGQRVTLRCSPRSGDLSVYWYQQSLDQGLQFLIQYYNGEERAKGNILERFSAQQFPDLHSELNLSSLELGDSALYFCASSVGGSQETQYFGPGTRLLVL.

V gene TRBV7-8 combines with J gene TRBJ1-5; 9 bases are a match to TRBD1. This CDR3 comprises 15 residues. Per the germline V gene, CDR1 is SGHVS and CDR2 is FQNEAQ. V shed 5 bases and J 6 bases; nucleotides not matched to a gene: 8. CDR3 sequence reads: CASSRTGTGIQPQHF. The CDR3 bases are TGTGCCAGCAGCAGAACGGGGACAGGGATTCAGCCCCAGCATTTT.